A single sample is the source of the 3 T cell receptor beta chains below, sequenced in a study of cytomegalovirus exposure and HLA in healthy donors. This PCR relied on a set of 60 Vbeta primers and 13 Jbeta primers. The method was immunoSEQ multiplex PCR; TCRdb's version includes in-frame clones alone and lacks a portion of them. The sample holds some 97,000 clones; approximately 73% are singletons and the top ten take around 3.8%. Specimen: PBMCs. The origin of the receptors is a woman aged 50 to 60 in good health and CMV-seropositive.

DNA for the CDR3: TGTGCCAGCAGCTTAAACGGTTCGGACAGGGAAAGGAGACGGTACTTC. Its translation is CASSLNGSDRERRRYF. The chain carries TRBV7-3 and TRBJ2-4; 8 nucleotides align to TRBD1. J gave up 15 bases and V 1 base, and 17 bases lay outside the gene matches. Germline CDR1 SGHTA, CDR2 FQGTGA. CDR3 size: 16 residues.

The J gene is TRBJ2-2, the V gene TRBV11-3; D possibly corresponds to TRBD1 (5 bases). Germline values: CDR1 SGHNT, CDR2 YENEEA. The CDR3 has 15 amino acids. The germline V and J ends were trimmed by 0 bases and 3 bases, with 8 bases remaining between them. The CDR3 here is CASSLDRVDTGELFF. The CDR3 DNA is TGTGCCAGCAGCTTAGACAGGGTTGACACCGGGGAGCTGTTTTTT.

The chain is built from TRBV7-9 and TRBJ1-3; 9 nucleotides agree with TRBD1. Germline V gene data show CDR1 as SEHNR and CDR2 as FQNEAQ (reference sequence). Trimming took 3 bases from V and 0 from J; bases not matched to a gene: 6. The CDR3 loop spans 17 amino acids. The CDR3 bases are TGTGCCAGCAGCTTCGGGGACAGGGCCAGCTCTGGAAACACCATATATTTT. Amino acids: CASSFGDRASSGNTIYF. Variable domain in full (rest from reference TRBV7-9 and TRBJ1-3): DTGVSQNPRHKITKRGQNVTFRCDPISEHNRLYWYRQTLGQGPEFLTYFQNEAQLEKSRLLSDRFSAERPKGSFSTLEIQRTEQGDSAMYLCASSFGDRASSGNTIYFGEGSWLTVV.